Following are 29 T cell receptor beta chains from one sample sequenced in a study of Graves' ophthalmopathy and Graves' hyperthyroidism. Amplification from RNA transcripts yielded the TCR beta CDR3 regions. The first round was an RT-PCR with HTBI primers, and the second round was a multiplex PCR. Via MiXCR, TCRdb re-called the multiplex PCR reads, giving one row per CDR3 protein. Altogether around 1.1 million distinct CDR3 sequences are present, 35% to 45% being singletons, with the ten largest covering 11%. The sample was peripheral blood or thyroid tissue (not recorded which). These receptors were collected from an adult man with Graves' hyperthyroidism.

The V and J genes are TRBV7-9 and TRBJ1-4, with 11 bases lining up with TRBD1. Germline V CDR1 and CDR2: SEHNR, FQNEAQ (reference sequence). The CDR3 extends over 15 amino acids. The J segment lost 9 bases and the V segment lost 5 bases, leaving 8 bases of the junction unmatched. For the CDR3, the DNA is TGTGCCAGCAGCCTGTCCGGGACAGGGGGAAAAAAACTGTTTTTT. It is translated as CASSLSGTGGKKLFF. Looking up the rest from reference TRBV7-9 and TRBJ1-4 gives the full variable domain: DTGVSQNPRHKITKRGQNVTFRCDPISEHNRLYWYRQTLGQGPEFLTYFQNEAQLEKSRLLSDRFSAERPKGSFSTLEIQRTEQGDSAMYLCASSLSGTGGKKLFFGSGTQLSVL.

The chain carries TRBV7-7 and TRBJ2-5; D could derive from TRBD1 or TRBD2 (5 bases each). From germline, CDR1 is SSHAT and CDR2 FNYEAQ (reference sequence). This CDR3 comprises 16 residues. Trimming took off 4 bases at V and 4 bases at J, with 19 bases between the two ends. The CDR3 DNA sequence: TGTGCCAGCAGCTCAACAGCCGGGACGGAGCGAGAGACCCAGTACTTC. This translates into CASSSTAGTERETQYF.

This clonotype showed up many times. The chain joins TRBV10-3 to TRBJ2-5, with 8 nucleotides matching TRBD1. After removal of 11 bases from V and 3 bases from J, the junction contained 11 bases not matched to a gene. Germline CDR1 reads ENHRY; CDR2 reads SYGVKD. This CDR3 comprises 14 residues. CDR3 sequence reads: CASQQTGGKETQYF. DNA of the CDR3: TGTGCCTCCCAGCAAACAGGGGGTAAAGAGACCCAGTACTTC.

The J gene is TRBJ1-6, the V gene TRBV5-1, with D perhaps matching TRBD1 (6 bases). Germline CDR1 reads SGHRS; CDR2 reads YFSETQ. The CDR3 contains 15 residues. V was trimmed by 1 base and J by 7 bases, leaving 12 bases between them. The CDR3 loop reads CASSLQGPPNSPLHF. CDR3 sequence (DNA): TGCGCCAGCAGCTTGCAGGGGCCGCCCAATTCACCCCTCCACTTT.

The chain joins TRBV20-1 to TRBJ1-5; the match to TRBD1 covers 9 bases. Germline CDR1 and CDR2: DFQATT and SNEGSKA (reference sequence). The CDR3 consists of 16 residues. Trimming removed 3 bases from V and 12 bases from J; junction bases left unmatched: 18. CDR3 sequence: CSASSISGTGWGIQHF. For the CDR3, the DNA is TGCAGTGCTAGTTCTATCTCCGGGACAGGGTGGGGAATCCAGCATTTT.

This clonotype was detected only a few times. This chain uses TRBV6-2 or TRBV6-3 with TRBJ1-5; D gene uncertain. CDR1 is MNHEY and CDR2 is SVGEGT in the germline V gene. V lost 2 bases and J 0 bases, leaving 11 bases between the germline ends. The CDR3 is made up of 16 amino acids. CDR3 DNA: TGTGCCAGCAGTTACCGGCAGGCTGATAGCAATCAGCCCCAGCATTTT. Amino acids: CASSYRQADSNQPQHF.

This clonotype has a handful of counts. The genes are TRBV19 and TRBJ2-7; tentative D call: TRBD2 (6 bases). The CDR3 is 13 residues long. Germline loops: CDR1 LNHDA, CDR2 SQIVND (reference sequence). The V end lost 3 bases, the J end lost 4 bases, and 10 bases lay between the germline ends. The chain's CDR3 is CASSISEGYEQYF. CDR3 bases: TGTGCCAGTAGTATTTCGGAGGGATACGAGCAGTACTTC.

The rearrangement uses TRBV7-2 and TRBJ1-5; D ambiguous. Germline CDR1 SGHTA, CDR2 FQGNSA. The ends were cut back, 1 base at V and 9 bases at J, with 10 bases in the middle. The CDR3 spans 13 residues. The CDR3: CASSLGFQRPQHF. CDR3 DNA sequence: TGTGCCAGCAGCTTAGGATTTCAGCGGCCCCAGCATTTT.

The V call is TRBV5-5, the J call TRBJ2-7; possibly TRBD1 for D (6 bases). This CDR3 has 14 residues. Germline V CDR1 and CDR2: SGHKS, YYEKEE (reference sequence). V was cut by 5 bases and J by 2 bases, with 14 bases left in between. CDR3 in amino acids: CASSYIQGPYEQYF. CDR3 coding DNA: TGTGCCAGCAGTTACATTCAGGGGCCCTACGAGCAGTACTTC. Full variable domain (outside the CDR3, taken from reference TRBV5-5 and TRBJ2-7): DAGVTQSPTHLIKTRGQQVTLRCSPISGHKSVSWYQQVLGQGPQFIFQYYEKEERGRGNFPDRFSARQFPNYSSELNVNALLLGDSALYLCASSYIQGPYEQYFGPGTRLTVT.

This clonotype was observed many times. The chain recombines TRBV10-3 with TRBJ2-2; D remains ambiguous. CDR1 ENHRY and CDR2 SYGVKD come from the germline V gene. The length of the CDR3 is 14 residues. Trimming took 6 bases from V and 4 from J, leaving 12 bases between them. For the CDR3, the DNA is TGTGCCATCAGCGGTGACACCCTCACCGGGGAGCTGTTTTTT. Translated, it gives CAISGDTLTGELFF.

This chain connects TRBV14 to TRBJ1-1, with a possible D match to TRBD1 (6 bases). CDR1 is SGHDN and CDR2 is FVKESK in the germline V gene. Trimming took off 4 bases at V and 0 bases at J, with 18 bases between the two ends. This CDR3 comprises 17 residues. CDR3 coding DNA: TGTGCCAGCAGCCCTGCGGGGGGCGGACTTATGAACACTGAAGCTTTCTTT. Translating it yields CASSPAGGGLMNTEAFF.

This chain uses TRBV6-2 or TRBV6-3 with TRBJ2-5, with 7 positions matching TRBD2. This CDR3 spans 17 amino acids. The germline CDR1 and CDR2 sequences are MNHEY and SVGEGT. With V trimmed by 0 bases and J by 5 bases, 12 bases remained unmatched. As DNA, the CDR3 is TGTGCCAGCAGTTACTCACACGGGGGGTCTATCAGTGAGACCCAGTACTTC. It is translated as CASSYSHGGSISETQYF.

As concerns this clonotype: One end of the junction is discordant with germline, which a read error may explain. The chain has TRBV15 and TRBJ1-2; 7 bases are a match to TRBD1. Germline lookup yields CDR1 LNHNV and CDR2 YYDKDF (reference sequence). The CDR3 runs 14 residues. Here the CDR3 DNA reads TGTGCCGCCAGCAGAGAGTCAGGGGGCTATGGCTACACCTTC. Translated: CAASRESGGYGYTF.

The chain uses TRBV6-2 or TRBV6-3 and TRBJ1-2, with D hard to call. V lost 4 bases to trimming and J lost 9 bases, with 12 bases between them. This CDR3 region has 12 residues. Germline loops: CDR1 MNHEY, CDR2 SVGEGT. The CDR3 loop reads CASSSDQGSYTF. CDR3 coding DNA: TGTGCCAGCAGTTCAGACCAAGGCAGCTACACCTTC.

Only a few counts were recorded for this clonotype. The chain links TRBV30 to TRBJ1-1, with TRBD1 identical over 10 bases. The CDR3 covers 15 residues. CDR1 is GTSNPN, CDR2 SVGIG, per germline (reference sequence). The ends lost 2 bases at V and 5 bases at J; junction bases unmatched: 8. CDR3: CAWSRDRGEWTEAFF. The CDR3, as DNA: TGTGCCTGGAGTAGGGACAGGGGAGAGTGGACTGAAGCTTTCTTT.

Details on this clonotype: A much larger clone lies one base from this, so it may be a read error. The chain uses TRBV5-1 and TRBJ1-1; 10 bases fit TRBD1. J gave up 4 bases and V 4 bases, and 22 bases lay outside the gene matches. Germline V lookup: CDR1 SGHRS, CDR2 YFSETQ. CDR3 length: 20 amino acids. The CDR3 DNA is TGCGCCAGCAGCGCCTCCCGGGACAGGGGTTCGCTGTGGGTGAGCACTGAAGCTTTCTTT. Encoded protein: CASSASRDRGSLWVSTEAFF.

The chain is built from TRBV7-2 and TRBJ1-5; D is perhaps TRBD1 (5 bases). The CDR3 length is 15 residues. Trimming removed 2 bases from V and 5 bases from J, with 13 bases in between. Per germline, CDR1 SGHTA and CDR2 FQGNSA. The CDR3 spells CASSLQEGSHQPQHF. The CDR3 nucleotides read TGTGCCAGCAGCTTACAGGAGGGGAGTCATCAGCCCCAGCATTTT.

This clonotype was seen only a few times. This sequence joins TRBV11-2 and TRBJ2-5, with TRBD1 identical over 11 bases. This CDR3 spans 16 amino acids. V dropped 4 bases and J dropped 4; count of bases not matched to a gene: 8. Per the germline V gene, CDR1 is SGHAT and CDR2 is FQNNGV. The CDR3 reads CASSSSGTGGRETQYF. The CDR3 nucleotides read TGTGCCAGCAGCTCATCCGGGACAGGGGGACGAGAGACCCAGTACTTC.

The chain is built from TRBV5-1 and TRBJ1-3, with D uncertain. V dropped 4 bases and J dropped 3 bases, with 11 bases sitting between them. Germline CDR1 reads SGHRS; CDR2 reads YFSETQ. The CDR3 extends over 14 amino acids. The CDR3 region has the DNA TGCGCCAGCAGCGAAGGAGCGGGTGGAAACACCATATATTTT. Amino acids: CASSEGAGGNTIYF. Filled out from reference TRBV5-1 and TRBJ1-3, the complete variable domain reads KAGVTQTPRYLIKTRGQQVTLSCSPISGHRSVSWYQQTPGQGLQFLFEYFSETQRNKGNFPGRFSGRQFSNSRSEMNVSTLELGDSALYLCASSEGAGGNTIYFGEGSWLTVV.

The sample holds many counts of this clonotype. The V and J genes are TRBV5-1 and TRBJ2-7; possibly TRBD1 or TRBD2 for D (6 bases each). Between the trimmed V and J ends, which lost 0 bases and 3 bases, there was a span of 16 bases. CDR3 size: 16 residues. Germline CDR1 is SGHRS and CDR2 is YFSETQ. In DNA form, the CDR3 reads TGCGCCAGCAGCTTGGCCTCGGGGGCCCAATACTACGAGCAGTACTTC. Translated, it gives CASSLASGAQYYEQYF. Full variable domain (outside the CDR3, taken from reference TRBV5-1 and TRBJ2-7): KAGVTQTPRYLIKTRGQQVTLSCSPISGHRSVSWYQQTPGQGLQFLFEYFSETQRNKGNFPGRFSGRQFSNSRSEMNVSTLELGDSALYLCASSLASGAQYYEQYFGPGTRLTVT.

This clonotype occurred many times. V is TRBV20-1 and J is TRBJ2-5; TRBD2 is a possible D gene (8 bases). The germline V and J ends were trimmed by 7 bases and 11 bases, with 20 bases remaining between them. Germline CDR1 reads DFQATT; CDR2 reads SNEGSKA (reference sequence). The CDR3 contains 12 residues. The CDR3 here is CSVAGGQGEQYF. The CDR3 DNA reads as TGCAGTGTTGCGGGGGGTCAGGGGGAGCAGTACTTC.

This clonotype appeared a few times. The chain combines TRBV6-6 with TRBJ1-2, with TRBD1 as a possible D gene (6 bases). V lost 1 base and J 4 bases, leaving 16 bases between the germline ends. Germline V gene lookup returns CDR1 MNHNY and CDR2 SVGAGI (reference sequence). The CDR3 loop spans 16 amino acids. Written as DNA, the CDR3 is TGTGCCAGCAGTTACTATTCAGGGGTATCGTCCTATGGCTACACCTTC. This gives the protein CASSYYSGVSSYGYTF.

This clonotype has at least ten counts. This chain links TRBV4-2 with TRBJ1-2; D is ambiguous. Trimming pared 4 bases from V and 8 bases from J, leaving 11 bases between. CDR1 and CDR2 (germline): LGHNA, YNFKEQ. CDR3 length equals 12 residues. The CDR3 DNA sequence: TGTGCCAGCAGCCCCGAGGGCAGCGGCTACACCTTC. It encodes CASSPEGSGYTF.

This clonotype was counted many times. The genes are TRBV9 and TRBJ1-2; weak D call: TRBD1 (5 bases). Trimming took 0 bases from V and 4 from J, leaving 22 bases between them. Germline V gene lookup returns CDR1 SGDLS and CDR2 YYNGEE. This CDR3 contains 18 residues. This CDR3 is CASSVDSSDGGGGYGYTF. The CDR3, as DNA: TGTGCCAGCAGCGTAGACTCCTCTGACGGGGGTGGGGGCTATGGCTACACCTTC.

The rearrangement links TRBV7-2 to TRBJ2-7, with 10 bases lining up with TRBD1. Germline loops: CDR1 SGHTA, CDR2 FQGNSA. The V and J ends lost 1 base and 0 bases, in that order; junction bases with no gene match: 3. This CDR3 contains 16 residues. The CDR3: CASSLGTGGSSYEQYF. DNA for the CDR3: TGTGCCAGCAGCTTAGGGACAGGGGGAAGCTCCTACGAGCAGTACTTC.

This clonotype was picked up many times. The J gene is TRBJ1-4, the V gene TRBV10-3; 7 bases align to TRBD1. Losses at the gene ends were 10 bases for V and 5 bases for J; bases not matched to a gene: 7. The CDR3 has 13 residues. Per germline, CDR1 ENHRY and CDR2 SYGVKD. Written as DNA, the CDR3 is TGTGCCACACAGGGGCAGTTGAATGAAAAACTGTTTTTT. This translates into CATQGQLNEKLFF.

CDR3 residues: CASSLYGSQHF. DNA for the CDR3: TGTGCCAGCAGCTTATACGGATCCCAGCATTTT. The chain joins TRBV7-3 to TRBJ1-5, with D uncertain. This CDR3 contains 11 residues. Deletions cut 2 bases from V and 11 bases from J, with 7 bases between. Germline CDR1 SGHTA, CDR2 FQGTGA. The whole variable domain, filled in from reference TRBV7-3 and TRBJ1-5, reads GAGVSQTPSNKVTEKGKYVELRCDPISGHTALYWYRQSLGQGPEFLIYFQGTGAADDSGLPNDRFFAVRPEGSVSTLKIQRTERGDSAVYLCASSLYGSQHFGDGTRLSIL.

A few counts support this clonotype. This could be a read error, since a much larger clone is one nucleotide away. The CDR3, as DNA: TGTGCCAGCAGTGAAGACAGGGGGCAGCAGCCCCAGCATTTT. Its protein is CASSEDRGQQPQHF. The J gene is TRBJ1-5, the V gene TRBV2; 9 nucleotides line up with TRBD1. This CDR3 region has 14 residues. CDR1 SNHLY and CDR2 FYNNEI come from the germline V gene. V was clipped by 1 base and J by 7 bases; unmatched bases: 2. The full variable domain, its missing parts supplied by reference TRBV2 and TRBJ1-5, is EPEVTQTPSHQVTQMGQEVILRCVPISNHLYFYWYRQILGQKVEFLVSFYNNEISEKSEIFDDQFSVERPDGSNFTLKIRSTKLEDSAMYFCASSEDRGQQPQHFGDGTRLSIL.

The chain couples TRBV5-4 to TRBJ2-7; perhaps TRBD2 as D (6 bases). Germline values: CDR1 SGHNT, CDR2 YYREEE (reference sequence). This CDR3 contains 17 residues. The ends were cut back, 5 bases at V and 0 bases at J, with 21 bases in the middle. In nucleotides, the CDR3 is TGTGCCAGCAGACCTCTCGCTGGAGGGAGCTTCTCCTACGAGCAGTACTTC. This encodes CASRPLAGGSFSYEQYF.